This TCR beta chain is from a study of blood T cell repertoires in COVID-19. Study as a whole: Nucleic acid was either cDNA or gDNA, and it came from T cells, B-cell-depleted T cells, or PBMCs.

Per the germline V gene, CDR1 is MNHEY and CDR2 is SMNVEV (reference sequence). Trimming cost V 5 bases and J 1 base; bases outside gene matches: 9. This CDR3 region has 16 residues. Authors' data handling: The authors estimated nucleated cell counts from reference gene primer amplification. The data were produced by immunoSEQ multiplex PCR, yet TCRdb's version contains in-frame clones alone and is incomplete. That table is the source of V, J and clone size, and D and trimming were worked out from the DNA. The sample lists fewer than 350,000 clones, 85% seen once, with 2% to 3% in the top ten. The chain uses TRBV27 and TRBJ2-7; 9 bases are a match to TRBD2. Input material: PBMCs or T cells enriched from blood (not recorded which). The sequence derives from a woman between 50 and 59 years old who had recovered from COVID-19. CDR3 DNA: TGTGCCAGCAGTCGCCGACTAGCGGATATTTCCTACGAGCAGTACTTC. Translating it yields CASSRRLADISYEQYF.